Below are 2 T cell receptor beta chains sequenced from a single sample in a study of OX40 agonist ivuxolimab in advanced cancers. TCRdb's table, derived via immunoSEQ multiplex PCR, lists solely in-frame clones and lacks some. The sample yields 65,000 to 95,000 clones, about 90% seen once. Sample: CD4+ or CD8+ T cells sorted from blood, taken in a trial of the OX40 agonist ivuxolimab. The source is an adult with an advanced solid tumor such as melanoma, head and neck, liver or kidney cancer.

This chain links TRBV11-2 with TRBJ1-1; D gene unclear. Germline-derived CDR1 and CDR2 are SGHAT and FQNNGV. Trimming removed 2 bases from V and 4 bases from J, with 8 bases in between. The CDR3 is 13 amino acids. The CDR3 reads CASSLNGLTEAFF. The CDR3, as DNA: TGTGCCAGCAGCTTAAATGGGCTCACTGAAGCTTTCTTT.

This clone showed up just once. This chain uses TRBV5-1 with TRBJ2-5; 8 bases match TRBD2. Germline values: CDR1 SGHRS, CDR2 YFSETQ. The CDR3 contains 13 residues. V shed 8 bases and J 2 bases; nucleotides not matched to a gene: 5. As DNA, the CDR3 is TGCGCCAGTGCGCCGGGGGGGCAAGAGACCCAGTACTTC. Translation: CASAPGGQETQYF.